Sequencing of this T cell receptor (beta chain) was carried out in a study of T cell responses to AZD1222 COVID-19 vaccine. Whole-study results and caveats: Among AZD1222 vaccinees, only 5 or 6 were seropositive at baseline. Rises in breadth and depth of Spike-specific TCRs came after two AZD1222 doses.

Sequencing was performed with immunoSEQ multiplex PCR; in TCRdb, only in-frame clones are kept and a portion is missing. Here the sample spans approximately 140,000 clones, about 92% being singletons. The CDR3 has 13 amino acids. V was cut by 4 bases and J by 2 bases, with 9 bases left in between. Per germline, CDR1 LNHDA and CDR2 SQIVND (reference sequence). The count of this clone is one. Antigen: not known. The receptor's source is an adult who received the AZD1222 COVID-19 vaccine. This sequence joins TRBV19 and TRBJ2-7; no clear D. Specimen: peripheral blood, collected 28 days after the second AZD1222 dose. The CDR3 bases are TGTGCCAGTAGTACAGGTTCCGCCTACGAGCAGTACTTC. Amino acids: CASSTGSAYEQYF.